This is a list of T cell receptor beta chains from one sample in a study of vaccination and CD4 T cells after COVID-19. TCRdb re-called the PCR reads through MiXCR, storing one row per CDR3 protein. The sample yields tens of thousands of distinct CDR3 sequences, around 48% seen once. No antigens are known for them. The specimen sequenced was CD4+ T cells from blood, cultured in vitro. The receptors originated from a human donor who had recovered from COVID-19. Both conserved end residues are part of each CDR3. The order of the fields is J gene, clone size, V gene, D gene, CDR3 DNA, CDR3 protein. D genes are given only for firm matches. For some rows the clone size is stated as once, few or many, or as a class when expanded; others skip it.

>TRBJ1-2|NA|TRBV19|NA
TGTGCCAGTAGTAGGGCGGAGGGAAGGGGCTACACCTTC
CASSRAEGRGYTF
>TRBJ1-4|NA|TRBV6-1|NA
TGTGCCAGCAAATCGGCCGGCACCAATGAAAAACTGTTTTTT
CASKSAGTNEKLFF
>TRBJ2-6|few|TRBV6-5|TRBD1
TGTGCCAGCAGTTACGGGACAGGGAGCCCTGGGGCCAACGTCCTGACTTTC
CASSYGTGSPGANVLTF
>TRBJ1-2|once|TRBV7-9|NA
TGTGCCAGCAGCTTAGTTTCGGGGAACTATGGCTACACCTTC
CASSLVSGNYGYTF
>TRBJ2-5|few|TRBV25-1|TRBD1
TGTGCCAGCAGCCGGGACAGGTACCAAGAGACCCAGTACTTC
CASSRDRYQETQYF
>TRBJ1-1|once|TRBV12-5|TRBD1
TGTGCTAGTGGTCCACGGACAGGTGGGACTGAAGCTTTCTTT
CASGPRTGGTEAFF
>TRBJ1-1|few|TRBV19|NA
TGTGCCAGTAGTATTTTCGCAGGGATGAACACTGAAGCTTTCTTT
CASSIFAGMNTEAFF
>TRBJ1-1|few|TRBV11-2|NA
TGTGCCAGCAGCTTAGAAAGAGGGTTGGAGACTGAAGCTTTCTTT
CASSLERGLETEAFF
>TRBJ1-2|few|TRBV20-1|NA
TGCAGTGCTAGCGATAGTCAACAACGCTATGGCTACACCTTC
CSASDSQQRYGYTF
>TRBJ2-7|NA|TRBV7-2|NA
TGTGCCAGCAGCCCAAGTGTGGGTTATCTGTCCTACGAGCAGTACTTC
CASSPSVGYLSYEQYF
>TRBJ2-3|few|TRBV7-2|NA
TGTGCCAGCAGCTCTCTAGGGGGGGCCAGCACAGATACGCAGTATTTT
CASSSLGGASTDTQYF
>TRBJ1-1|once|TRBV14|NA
TGTGCCAGCAGCCAAGTTAGGTTACGGAACACTGAAGCTTTCTTT
CASSQVRLRNTEAFF
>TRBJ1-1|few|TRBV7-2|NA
TGTGCCAGCAGCTTAGACCCGGGTGGGAACACTGAAGCTTTCTTT
CASSLDPGGNTEAFF
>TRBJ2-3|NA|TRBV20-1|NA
TGCAGTTCACGAGGGGGAAGGGTGTCGGATACGCAGTATTTT
CSSRGGRVSDTQYF
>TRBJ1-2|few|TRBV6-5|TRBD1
TGTGCCAGCAGTTACTATATTGGACAGGGAAACTATGGCTACACCTTC
CASSYYIGQGNYGYTF
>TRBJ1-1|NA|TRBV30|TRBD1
TGTGCCTGGATCCAGGGGGCGCGCGCTTTCTTT
CAWIQGARAFF
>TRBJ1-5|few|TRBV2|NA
TGTGCCAGCAGTGAGGCAGGGGTGAGCAATCAGCCCCAGCATTTT
CASSEAGVSNQPQHF
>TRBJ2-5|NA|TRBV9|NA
TGTGCCAGCAGCGTTGACGTGAACCAAGAGACCCAGTACTTC
CASSVDVNQETQYF
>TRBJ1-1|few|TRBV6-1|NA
TGTGCCAGCAGTAGGGACACCGTGAACACTGAAGCTTTCTTT
CASSRDTVNTEAFF
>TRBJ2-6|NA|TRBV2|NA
TGTGCCAGCACCGGCCTTGGGGGTGGGGCCAACGTCCTGACTTTC
CASTGLGGGANVLTF
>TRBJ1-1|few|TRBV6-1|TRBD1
TGTGCCAGCAGTGCCTCCGGACAGGCGCTGGCAGCTTTCTTT
CASSASGQALAAFF
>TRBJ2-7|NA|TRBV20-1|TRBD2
TGCAGTGCTATAAGCGGGAGGGCCGTCTACGAGCAGTACTTC
CSAISGRAVYEQYF
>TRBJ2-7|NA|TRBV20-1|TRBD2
TGCAGTGCTAGAGCAGAGACTAGCGGGAGGCGCGAGCAGTACTTC
CSARAETSGRREQYF
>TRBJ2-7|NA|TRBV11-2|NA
TGTGCCAGCAGCTTACTAAAAACATCCGGGAGCTCCCCCTACGAGCAGTACTTC
CASSLLKTSGSSPYEQYF
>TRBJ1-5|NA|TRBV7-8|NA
TGTGCCAGCAGCTCCCAGAGGGGGACCCGCAATCAGCCCCAGCATTTT
CASSSQRGTRNQPQHF
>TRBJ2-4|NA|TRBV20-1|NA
TGCAGTGCCCGTGGTCCCCTCATGTGGGACATTCAGTACTTC
CSARGPLMWDIQYF
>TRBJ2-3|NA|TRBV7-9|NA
TGTGCCAGCAGATTACTAGGTATTCGGGGAGGTGATACGCAGTATTTT
CASRLLGIRGGDTQYF
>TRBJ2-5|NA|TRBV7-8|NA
TGTGCCAGCAGCCCGCGTGGCAGGGAGGAGACCCAGTACTTC
CASSPRGREETQYF
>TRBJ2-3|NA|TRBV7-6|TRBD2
TGTGCCAGCAGCTTAGACCTGCGGGGGGCGGCAGATACGCAGTATTTT
CASSLDLRGAADTQYF
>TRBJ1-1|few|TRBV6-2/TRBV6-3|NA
TGTGCCAGCAGTTATACGCCAAACACTGAAGCTTTCTTT
CASSYTPNTEAFF
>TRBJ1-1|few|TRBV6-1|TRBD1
TGTGCCAGCACTGGGACAGGGGGCCGGCTTAGGAATGAAGCTTTCTTT
CASTGTGGRLRNEAFF
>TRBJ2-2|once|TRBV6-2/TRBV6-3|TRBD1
TGTGCCAGCACTCACGACAGGGGGCCCGGGGAGCTGTTTTTT
CASTHDRGPGELFF
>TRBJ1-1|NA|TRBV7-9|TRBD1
TGTGCCAGCAGCGATCCCAGGGGGGCCACTGAAGCTTTCTTT
CASSDPRGATEAFF
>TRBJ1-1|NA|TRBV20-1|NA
TGCAGTGCTAGTTTACAGGTGAACACTGAAGCTTTCTTT
CSASLQVNTEAFF
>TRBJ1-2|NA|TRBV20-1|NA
TGCAGTGCACCTTCCCCGGGACACCAAGGCTATGGCTACACCTTC
CSAPSPGHQGYGYTF
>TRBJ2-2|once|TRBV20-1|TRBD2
TGCAGTGCGGCCCGGGGCGGGGGGGCCTCCGGGGAGCTGTTTTTT
CSAARGGGASGELFF
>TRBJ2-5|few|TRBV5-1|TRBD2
TGCGCCAGCAGCTGGAATTCCGGGACTAGCGGGGAGACCCAGTACTTC
CASSWNSGTSGETQYF
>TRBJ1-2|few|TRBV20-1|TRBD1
TGCAGTGCTAGGATTCAGGGGGTAGATGGCTACACCTTC
CSARIQGVDGYTF
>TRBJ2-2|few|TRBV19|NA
TGTGCCAGTAGTATCGAACCCCGGAGGACCGGGGAGCTGTTTTTT
CASSIEPRRTGELFF
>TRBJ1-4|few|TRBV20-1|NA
TGCAGTGCTAGAGAGGACAGTGAAAAACTGTTTTTT
CSAREDSEKLFF
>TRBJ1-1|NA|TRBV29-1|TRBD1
TGCAGCGTTGACAGGGGGCAGGCTGAAGCTTTCTTT
CSVDRGQAEAFF
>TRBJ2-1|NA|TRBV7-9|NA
TGTGCCAGCAGCTTAGTTACAGAATACAATGAGCAGTTCTTC
CASSLVTEYNEQFF
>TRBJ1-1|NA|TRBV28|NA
TGTGCCAGCAGCCCCGTCCGGGCTAGGATAGAAAACACTGAAGCTTTCTTT
CASSPVRARIENTEAFF
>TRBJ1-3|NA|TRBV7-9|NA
TGTACCAGCAGCTTAATCGGAAACACCATATATTTT
CTSSLIGNTIYF
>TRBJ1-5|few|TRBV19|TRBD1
TGTGCCAGTAGTCCTCCCCGACAGGGCGTCAATCAGCCCCAGCATTTT
CASSPPRQGVNQPQHF